These T cell receptor beta chains were read from a single sample in a study of OX40 agonist ivuxolimab in advanced cancers. Sequencing used immunoSEQ multiplex PCR; TCRdb keeps in-frame clones, though not all of them. The sample records about 68,000 clones, approximately 86% being singletons. The source was CD4+ or CD8+ T cells sorted from blood, collected in a trial of the OX40 agonist ivuxolimab. Source of these receptors: an adult with an advanced solid tumor such as melanoma, head and neck, liver or kidney cancer. Both conserved end residues are part of each CDR3. A D gene is named only where the DNA matches it firmly.

d_call	v_call	j_call	cdr3_nt	cdr3_aa
TRBD1	TRBV18	TRBJ2-7	TGTGCCAGCTCACCAACCTCTTCAGGGGGTGTCTCCTACGAGCAGTACTTC	CASSPTSSGGVSYEQYF
NA	TRBV28	TRBJ2-7	TGTGCCAGCAGTCCGACCCTGGGGGGCTACGAGCAGTACTTC	CASSPTLGGYEQYF
NA	TRBV5-4	TRBJ1-1	TGTGCCAGCAGCTTCACCCCGGGAGGGTCAGAAGCTTTCTTT	CASSFTPGGSEAFF
TRBD1	TRBV7-3	TRBJ2-1	TGTGCCAGCAGCCCGACAGGGGGCACAGTTGGCAATGAGCAGTTCTTC	CASSPTGGTVGNEQFF
NA	TRBV9	TRBJ2-7	TGTGCCAGCAGCGTACAGGTTGGAGACTACGAGCAGTACTTC	CASSVQVGDYEQYF
TRBD2	TRBV5-1	TRBJ2-7	TGCGCCAGCAGCACAACTTTCAGGCTAGCGGGAGGCGAGCAGTACTTC	CASSTTFRLAGGEQYF
TRBD2	TRBV28	TRBJ2-7	TGTGCCAGCAGTTTAACTAGCGGGAGCTACGAGCAGTACTTC	CASSLTSGSYEQYF
NA	TRBV9	TRBJ1-1	TGTGCCAGCAGCGCAGAATTCAGAGGCACTGAAGCTTTCTTT	CASSAEFRGTEAFF
NA	TRBV4-1	TRBJ2-3	TGCGCCAGCAGCCAAGGAGGGAGAGGCACAGATACGCAGTATTTT	CASSQGGRGTDTQYF
NA	TRBV18	TRBJ1-1	TGTGCCAGCTCACCAAACCCGAACACTGAAGCTTTCTTT	CASSPNPNTEAFF
TRBD1	TRBV6-5	TRBJ1-2	TGTGCCAGCAGTTTGGACAGGGGTCGAGGCTACACCTTC	CASSLDRGRGYTF
TRBD1	TRBV7-8	TRBJ2-2	TGTGCCAGCAGCTTTGGGACAGGGGGCACCGGGGAGCTGTTTTTT	CASSFGTGGTGELFF
NA	TRBV6-1	TRBJ2-1	TGTGCCAGCAGTCCTACCTGGGACGGCCACAATGAGCAGTTCTTC	CASSPTWDGHNEQFF
NA	TRBV5-1	TRBJ1-2	TGCGCCAGCAGCTTGGCCGCGCAGGATGGCTACACCTTC	CASSLAAQDGYTF
TRBD2	TRBV6-6	TRBJ2-7	TGTGCCAGCAGCGGACTAGCGGGTGTGCTACAGTACTTC	CASSGLAGVLQYF
NA	TRBV7-2	TRBJ2-5	TGTGCCAGCAGCTCGACCAAGGGTGGGACCCAGTACTTC	CASSSTKGGTQYF
NA	TRBV19	TRBJ1-6	TGTGCCAGTGGGGACCAACGGGGTTCACCCCTCCACTTT	CASGDQRGSPLHF
NA	TRBV19	TRBJ1-1	TGTGCCAGTAGTATGGACAGAGCCACTGAAGCTTTCTTT	CASSMDRATEAFF
NA	TRBV18	TRBJ2-7	TGTGCCAGCTCAGCGGGACGTAGCTCCTACGAGCAGTACTTC	CASSAGRSSYEQYF
NA	TRBV6-5	TRBJ1-2	TGTGCCATTCAGGACGATCGCAAAGGCTACACCTTC	CAIQDDRKGYTF
NA	TRBV5-4	TRBJ1-5	TGTGCCAGCAGCTTGTCAGGTCAGTTTGGGCCCCAGCATTTT	CASSLSGQFGPQHF
TRBD1	TRBV6-9	TRBJ2-4	TGTGCCAGCAGTACCCGACAGGGGGGGAGAAACATTCAGTACTTC	CASSTRQGGRNIQYF
TRBD2	TRBV27	TRBJ2-1	TGTGCCAGCAGCCGACTAGCGGGAGTGGCAAATGAGCAGTTCTTC	CASSRLAGVANEQFF
NA	TRBV10-3	TRBJ1-3	TGTGCCATCAGTGAGTCTCGGACATCTGGAAACACCATATATTTT	CAISESRTSGNTIYF
NA	TRBV19	TRBJ1-5	TGTGCCAGTAGTCCGATCGGACAGAATAGCAATCAGCCCCAGCATTTT	CASSPIGQNSNQPQHF
NA	TRBV9	TRBJ1-1	TGTGCCAGCAGCGTAGGGACACTCGCGAACACTGAAGCTTTCTTT	CASSVGTLANTEAFF